The following is a T cell receptor beta chain sequence with its context. As yet, its antigen is unknown. This entry belongs to a study of T cell responses to AZD1222 COVID-19 vaccine. Study overall: Whether given at about 4 or about 12 weeks, second doses were pooled.

Study-level points and caveats: Donors were chiefly white British, with a greater number of females, and clonal diversity was perhaps underestimated. The number of AZD1222 recipients seropositive at baseline was only five to seven. With two AZD1222 doses given, Spike-specific TCR breadth and depth both rose.

Assay: immunoSEQ multiplex PCR; the TCRdb copy retains only in-frame clones and omits some. The profile shows about 140,000 clones, around 92% of them singletons. Specimen: peripheral blood, collected on day 0 of AZD1222 vaccination. The sequence came from an adult in good health.

The CDR3 here is CASSLDTAPGNTIYF. In nucleotides, the CDR3 is TGCGCCAGCAGCTTAGATACAGCCCCTGGAAACACCATATATTTT. The chain links TRBV5-1 to TRBJ1-3; no clear D. The germline V and J ends were trimmed by 2 bases and 2 bases, with 11 bases remaining between them. The CDR3 loop spans 15 amino acids. CDR1 is SGHRS and CDR2 is YFSETQ in the germline V gene.